Described below is a single TCR beta chain sequence and its context. The table came from immunoSEQ multiplex PCR; TCRdb's copy has only in-frame clones and leaves some out. Of over 100,000 clones detected, about nine tenths appear once; the ten largest clones hold about 2.3%. This entry belongs to a study of control samples from healthy donors and cancer patients. There are 16 residues in the CDR3. Germline loops: CDR1 WNHNN, CDR2 SYGVQD (reference sequence). Germline trimming cut 6 bases from V and 2 bases from J; bases unmatched to any gene: 9. The chain couples TRBV10-1 to TRBJ1-3; 8 bases fit TRBD1. The TCR comes from a man aged 40-49 years in good health. The specimen was blood. As DNA, the CDR3 is TGCGCCAGCAGGAGAAACAGGGGGGGAACTGGAAACACCATATATTTT. Amino acids: CASRRNRGGTGNTIYF.